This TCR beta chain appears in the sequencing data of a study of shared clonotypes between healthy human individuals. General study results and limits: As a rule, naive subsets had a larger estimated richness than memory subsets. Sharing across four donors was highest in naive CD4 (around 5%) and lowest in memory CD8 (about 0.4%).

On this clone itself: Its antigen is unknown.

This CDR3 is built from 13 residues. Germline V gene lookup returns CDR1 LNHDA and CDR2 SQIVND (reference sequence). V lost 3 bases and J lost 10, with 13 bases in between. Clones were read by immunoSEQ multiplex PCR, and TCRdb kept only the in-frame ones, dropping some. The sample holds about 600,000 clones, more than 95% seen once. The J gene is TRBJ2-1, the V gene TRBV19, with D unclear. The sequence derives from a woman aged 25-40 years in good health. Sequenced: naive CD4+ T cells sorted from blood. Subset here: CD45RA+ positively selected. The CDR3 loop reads CASSIPAADEQFF. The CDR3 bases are TGTGCCAGTAGTATCCCCGCGGCAGACGAGCAGTTCTTC.